This TCR beta chain was captured by sequencing in a study of circulating CD8 cells and anti-PD-1 response in melanoma (dated by TCRdb to the early 2020s). With respect to the entire study: Nivolumab was administered to patients intravenously at 3 mg/kg every 2 weeks. The melanoma cohort included about 13 patients, of whom seven received anti-PD-1 as first-line therapy and six had previously received targeted therapy or immunotherapy. Patients with complete or partial responses were classified as responders; those with stable or progressive disease (RECIST v1.1) as non-responders. The TCR repertoire analysis was performed on some 11 melanoma patients, comprising 7 non-responders and 4 responders. In on-treatment samples, a biotinylated anti-human IgG4 antibody was used to detect PD-1.

Using a BD FACSAria II cell sorter, four subsets defined by PD-1 and/or TIGIT were sorted out of live CD3+CD8+TCRalphabeta+ cells. Circulating CD8 T cells were sorted into four subsets by PD-1 and TIGIT expression to characterize their relevance to anti-PD-1 therapy response. For every sorted CD8 T-cell subset, sequencing covered both the TCR alpha and the TCR beta chains. Peripheral blood was collected before the first anti-PD-1 injection, after two injections and after four injections. PBMCs were immediately isolated by Ficoll gradient centrifugation. Until use, PBMCs were stored frozen in liquid nitrogen in RPMI containing approximately 20% FCS and roughly 9.2% DMSO. Thawed PBMCs were stained with a viability dye and antibodies against CD3, CD8alpha, TCRalphabeta, PD-1 and TIGIT. The RNeasy Kit was used to extract total RNA, and all samples came in with a RIN above 7. Study-level results and caveats: The highest diversity was observed in the DNEG repertoire, similar and higher clonality was shown by the PD-1 and DPOS repertoires, and the lowest diversity was found in the TIGIT repertoires. Because material was limited, experiments were generally done without replicates. The cohort mixed treatment-naive and previously treated patients, which the authors noted could influence results. Since no tumor material could be accessed, the researchers instead assessed tumor reactivity using peptide assays on expanded sorted subsets. The published TCR repertoire comparisons relied only on baseline and M1 samples from a small cohort that had few responders. Repertoires were found to be largely private between subsets, with under 7% of TRB clonotypes shared at M1, and the highest sharing was observed between DPOS and TIGIT.

With regard to this clonotype: Its cognate antigen has yet to be identified. Base qualities are not recorded, but no much larger clone differs from it by a single base.

The CDR3, from cysteine to phenylalanine, totals 13 residues. CDR3 DNA is the only sequence kept; it has 39 bases, read in frame from the first base. The germline V and J ends show losses of 3 bases and 5 bases respectively, and no gene match explains 4 bases of the junction. Reading the germline V gene gives CDR1 MDHEN and CDR2 SYDVKM. TCRdb lists the instrument as NextSeq 500. TCR libraries were prepared from about 16 ng of total RNA with the QIAseq Immune Repertoire RNA Library Kit, Human TCR Panel. Sequencing of the TCR libraries was done on an Illumina NextSeq with a Mid Output V2 kit and asymmetric 261x41 paired-end reads. Every TCR library was diluted to roughly 4 nM, then pooled, denatured and loaded at about 1 pM. Turning to the authors' computational methods: Processing of the TCR FASTQ files took place in the QIAGEN GeneGlobe Data Analysis Center, and downstream analysis was done in R 3.5.2. Clonality was calculated as one minus the Shannon entropy normalized by the log of the number of unique productive sequences. For each subset, Fisher exact tests at 5% FDR were used to find TRA or TRB clonotypes whose abundance differed between baseline and M1. Differentially abundant clonotypes were grouped as emerging, expanding, contracting or non-expanding/contracting. Morisita's overlap index was used to measure repertoire overlap between patients. TCRdb reanalyzed the raw reads on its own, using fastp at Q25 for trimming and MiXCR for clone calling, and kept in-frame beta chains. Records with the same CDR3 protein are collapsed into one entry carrying the most frequent genes and DNA. Here the V and J calls rest on TCRdb's processing, not on the authors' analysis. Counted in this sample were over a thousand distinct CDR3 sequences; roughly 6.6% of them appeared once. Over 4.5% of the sample is in the top ten clones.

The source was CD8+ T cells from PBMCs, collected at baseline or after one month of anti-PD-1 therapy (not recorded which). The V gene is TRBV28 and the J gene is TRBJ2-7; TRBD1 agrees with 7 junctional bases. The source of this sequence is a human donor with melanoma. The encoded CDR3 is CASSFYRGNEQYF. The nucleotide sequence is TGTGCCAGCAGTTTTTACAGGGGCAACGAGCAGTACTTC.